The clone carrying this TCR beta chain was detected only once. Source study methods: It was from reference gene primer amplification that nucleated cell counts were estimated. The data were produced by immunoSEQ multiplex PCR, yet TCRdb's version contains in-frame clones alone and is incomplete. V and J calls and clone size are as listed in that table; D and trimming were resolved from the DNA. The data show roughly 190,000 clones, with 84% seen just once and approximately 5.1% held by the top ten. These data are taken from a study of blood T cell repertoires in COVID-19. The wider study: From the United States, Italy and Spain came samples of acute and convalescent COVID-19. PBMCs, B-cell-depleted T cells, or T cells provided the cDNA or gDNA that made up the material.

The CDR3 has 17 residues. Germline assignment: CDR1 SGHRS and CDR2 YFSETQ. With V trimmed by 0 bases and J by 6 bases, 9 bases remained unmatched. The specimen was peripheral blood. The V gene is TRBV5-1, the J gene TRBJ1-4, with 9 positions matching TRBD1. The TCR comes from a woman in her 70s with active or convalescent COVID-19. This CDR3 is CASSLVFPGQGDEKLFF. In nucleotides, the CDR3 is TGCGCCAGCAGCTTGGTCTTCCCGGGACAGGGAGATGAAAAACTGTTTTTT.